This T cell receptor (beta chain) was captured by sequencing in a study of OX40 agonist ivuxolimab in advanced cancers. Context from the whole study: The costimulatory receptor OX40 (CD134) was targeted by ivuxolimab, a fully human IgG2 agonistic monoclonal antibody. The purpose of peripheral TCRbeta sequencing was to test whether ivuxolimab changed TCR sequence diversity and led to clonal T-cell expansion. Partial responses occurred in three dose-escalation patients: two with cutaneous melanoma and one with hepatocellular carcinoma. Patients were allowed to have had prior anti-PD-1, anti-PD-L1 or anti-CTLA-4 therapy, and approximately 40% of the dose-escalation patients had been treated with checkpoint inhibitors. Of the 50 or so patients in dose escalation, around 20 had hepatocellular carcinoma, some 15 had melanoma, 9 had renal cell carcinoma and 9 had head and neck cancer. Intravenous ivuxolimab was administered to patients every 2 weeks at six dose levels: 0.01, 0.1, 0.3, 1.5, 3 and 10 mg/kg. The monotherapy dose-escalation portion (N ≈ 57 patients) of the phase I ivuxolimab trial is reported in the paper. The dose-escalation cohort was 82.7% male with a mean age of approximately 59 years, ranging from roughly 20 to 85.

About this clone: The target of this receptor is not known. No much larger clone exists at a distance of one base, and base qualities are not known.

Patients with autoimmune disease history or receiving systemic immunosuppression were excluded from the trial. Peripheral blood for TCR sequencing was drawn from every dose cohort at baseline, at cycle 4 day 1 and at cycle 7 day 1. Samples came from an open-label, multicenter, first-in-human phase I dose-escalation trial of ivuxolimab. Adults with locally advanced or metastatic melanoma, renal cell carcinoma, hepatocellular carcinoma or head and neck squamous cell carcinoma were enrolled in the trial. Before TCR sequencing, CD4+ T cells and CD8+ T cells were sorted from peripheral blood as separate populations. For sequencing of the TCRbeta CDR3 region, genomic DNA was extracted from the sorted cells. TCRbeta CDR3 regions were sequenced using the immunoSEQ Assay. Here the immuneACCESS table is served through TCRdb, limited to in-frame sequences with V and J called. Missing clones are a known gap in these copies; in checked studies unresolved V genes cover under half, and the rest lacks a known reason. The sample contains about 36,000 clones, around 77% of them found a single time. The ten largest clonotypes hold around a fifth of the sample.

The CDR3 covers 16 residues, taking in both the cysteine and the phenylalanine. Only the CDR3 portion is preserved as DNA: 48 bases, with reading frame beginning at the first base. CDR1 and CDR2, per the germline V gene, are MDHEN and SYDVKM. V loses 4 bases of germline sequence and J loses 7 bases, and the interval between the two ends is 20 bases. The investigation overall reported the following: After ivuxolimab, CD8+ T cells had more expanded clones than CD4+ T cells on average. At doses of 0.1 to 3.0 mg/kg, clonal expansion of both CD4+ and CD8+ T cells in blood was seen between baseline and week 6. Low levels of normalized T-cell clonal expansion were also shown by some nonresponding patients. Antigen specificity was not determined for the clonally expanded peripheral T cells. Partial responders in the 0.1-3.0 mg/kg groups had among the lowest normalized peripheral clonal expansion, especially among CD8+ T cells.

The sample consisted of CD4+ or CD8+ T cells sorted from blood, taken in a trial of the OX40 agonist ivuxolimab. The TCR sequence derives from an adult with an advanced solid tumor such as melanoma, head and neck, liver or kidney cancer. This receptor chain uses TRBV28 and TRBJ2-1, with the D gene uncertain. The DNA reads TGTGCCAGCAGTTCCTTATATATCTCCAGCAGGAATGAGCAGTTCTTC. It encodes CASSSLYISSRNEQFF.